This is a list of T cell receptor beta chains from one sample in a study of graft-versus-host responses after intestinal transplantation. Generated by immunoSEQ multiplex PCR, the TCRdb table keeps only in-frame clones and is missing some. The sample records around 21,000 clones, 65% to 85% being singletons. The material sequenced was ileum tissue, taken approximately 3 weeks after intestinal transplant. These receptors were collected from a human patient who received an intestinal transplant, so some T cells may come from the graft donor. CDR3s include the opening cysteine and the closing phenylalanine or tryptophan. The D gene is left open where the match is weak. Expanded clones get a size class; other rows say once, few or many, or leave the size out.

TGTGCCAGCAGCCAAGATGGGGGGACAGTCGCCTACGAGCAGTACTTC	CASSQDGGTVAYEQYF	TRBJ2-7	.	TRBV4-2	.
TGTGCCAGCAGCAGAGGCGGGGGGAACACTGAAGCTTTCTTT	CASSRGGGNTEAFF	TRBJ1-1	.	TRBV27	.
TGTGCCAGCAGCCCGGGACAGACTAACTATGGCTACACCTTC	CASSPGQTNYGYTF	TRBJ1-2	.	TRBV7-8	TRBD1
TGTGCCAGCAGTCCACAGGGCTATGGCTACACCTTC	CASSPQGYGYTF	TRBJ1-2	.	TRBV5-6	.
TGCGCCAGCAGCCAAGTGGGGCCACAGTGGCGCAGATCCGAAAAACTGTTTTTT	CASSQVGPQWRRSEKLFF	TRBJ1-4	.	TRBV4-1	.
TGTGCAAGTCGCCCCTGGACAGGGATGATGAACACTGAAGCTTTCTTT	CASRPWTGMMNTEAFF	TRBJ1-1	.	TRBV12-2	.
TGTGCCAGCAGTGAAGCGGGGGGCCAAGAGACCCAGTACTTC	CASSEAGGQETQYF	TRBJ2-5	once	TRBV25-1	TRBD2
TGCGCCAGCAGCTTGCACCCCACTACAGATACGCAGTATTTT	CASSLHPTTDTQYF	TRBJ2-3	once	TRBV5-1	.
TGTGCCAGCAGCTCCCTCGGGGCAGGGGAGGGGCAGTACTTC	CASSSLGAGEGQYF	TRBJ2-7	few	TRBV7-9	.
TGTGCCAGCAGCTTGGGGACACTGGTCACGGATACGCAGTATTTT	CASSLGTLVTDTQYF	TRBJ2-3	.	TRBV5-6	.
TGTGCCAGCAGCCAAGCACAGGGTAAGTGGTACGAGCAGTACTTC	CASSQAQGKWYEQYF	TRBJ2-7	.	TRBV4-2	.
TGTGCCAGTAGTTCATCGGACAGGATCCCGCAAGAGACCCAGTACTTC	CASSSSDRIPQETQYF	TRBJ2-5	.	TRBV19	TRBD1
TGCGCCAGCAGCTTACCGACAGCGGGAGGGCCTTACAATGAGCAGTTCTTC	CASSLPTAGGPYNEQFF	TRBJ2-1	.	TRBV4-1	TRBD2
TGTGCCAGCAGCGTCGATGGGACTAGCGGTAATGAGCAGTTCTTC	CASSVDGTSGNEQFF	TRBJ2-1	once	TRBV9	TRBD2
TGTGCCAGCAGCTTAGTGTCAGGGGTTGTCGCTGAAGCTTTCTTT	CASSLVSGVVAEAFF	TRBJ1-1	.	TRBV7-2	.
TGTGCCAGCAGCTTCCGACAGGGGACTTACTCACCCCTCCACTTT	CASSFRQGTYSPLHF	TRBJ1-6	.	TRBV5-4	TRBD1
TGTGCCAGTAGTATCGCGCCACTCACAGGCCCTCTTAACTATGGCTACACCTTC	CASSIAPLTGPLNYGYTF	TRBJ1-2	.	TRBV19	.
TGTGCCAGCAGCCTAAGGACAGGGTGGGCTGGAAACACCATATATTTT	CASSLRTGWAGNTIYF	TRBJ1-3	.	TRBV13	TRBD1
TGTGCCAGCAGGGACAGTAGTACCGATCAGCCCCAGCATTTT	CASRDSSTDQPQHF	TRBJ1-5	medium-sized	TRBV6-1	.
TGTGCCAGTGGACAGACAGTCTACGAGCAGTACTTC	CASGQTVYEQYF	TRBJ2-7	once	TRBV19	.
TGTGCCAGCTCACCAATAATGGTGACAGTATCCTACGAGCAGTACTTC	CASSPIMVTVSYEQYF	TRBJ2-7	.	TRBV18	.
TGTGCCAGCAGCTTGGGATCTAGTACAGATACGCAGTATTTT	CASSLGSSTDTQYF	TRBJ2-3	.	TRBV5-4	.
TGTGCCAGCAGCTTATCGGGGACAGCGGTTTTCGCTGAAGCTTTCTTT	CASSLSGTAVFAEAFF	TRBJ1-1	once	TRBV7-2	TRBD1
TGTGCCAGCAGTTACCAGGCCAACAATGAGCAGTTCTTC	CASSYQANNEQFF	TRBJ2-1	.	TRBV6-5	.
TGTGCCAGCAGCTTAACGGGAGGGCCTTTCGAGCAGTACTTC	CASSLTGGPFEQYF	TRBJ2-7	.	TRBV7-8	TRBD2
TGCGCCAGCAGCCAAGTAGAGCTTGTGGATACGCAGTATTTT	CASSQVELVDTQYF	TRBJ2-3	.	TRBV4-1	.
TGTGCCAGCAGTTCCGGACAGGGGAAAAATGAAAAACTGTTTTTT	CASSSGQGKNEKLFF	TRBJ1-4	.	TRBV6-5	TRBD1
TGTGCCAGCAGTGAAACGGGGACCCGGACAGGGCAGAACCAGCCCCAGCATTTT	CASSETGTRTGQNQPQHF	TRBJ1-5	.	TRBV2	TRBD1
TGTGCCAGCAGCCTGACAGGGAACTATGGCTACACCTTC	CASSLTGNYGYTF	TRBJ1-2	.	TRBV27	TRBD1
TGTGCCAGCGCCTCGGGACAGTGGGGTAGTGAGCAGTTCTTC	CASASGQWGSEQFF	TRBJ2-1	.	TRBV6-1	TRBD1
TGTGCCAGCAGCCAGAATTCCGAGCGGGGGACGAACGAGCAGTACTTC	CASSQNSERGTNEQYF	TRBJ2-7	few	TRBV4-2	TRBD2
TGTGCCTGGGGGACAGGGGGGGGCTACACCTTC	CAWGTGGGYTF	TRBJ1-2	.	TRBV30	TRBD1
TGCGCCAGCAGCCAAGACCGACAGGTTTGGGGCACCGGGGAGCTGTTTTTT	CASSQDRQVWGTGELFF	TRBJ2-2	once	TRBV4-3	.
TGTGCCAGCAGTTTAGAGGCTGATTACACAGATACGCAGTATTTT	CASSLEADYTDTQYF	TRBJ2-3	.	TRBV27	.
TGTGCCAGCAGCCTCAATATAGCGGGGATCTACAATGAGCAGTTCTTC	CASSLNIAGIYNEQFF	TRBJ2-1	.	TRBV9	TRBD2
TGTGCCTGGAGTGGGGAGGGACCAAGCGAGCAGTACTTC	CAWSGEGPSEQYF	TRBJ2-7	.	TRBV30	TRBD2
TGTGCCAGCAGTTTAGGGGGGGGAACCGAGCAGTACTTC	CASSLGGGTEQYF	TRBJ2-7	.	TRBV27	TRBD2
TGTGCCAGTAGTGCCTGGACTAGCGGGAGGGCCGCGGCCACCGGGGAGCTGTTTTTT	CASSAWTSGRAAATGELFF	TRBJ2-2	.	TRBV19	TRBD2
TGTGCCAGCAGTTACACCTTGACAGGGGAGACCGGGGAGCTGTTTTTT	CASSYTLTGETGELFF	TRBJ2-2	.	TRBV6-5	TRBD1
TGTGCCAGCAGTTCCGTTATCGGGGGGACCCAGTACTTC	CASSSVIGGTQYF	TRBJ2-5	.	TRBV6-5	.